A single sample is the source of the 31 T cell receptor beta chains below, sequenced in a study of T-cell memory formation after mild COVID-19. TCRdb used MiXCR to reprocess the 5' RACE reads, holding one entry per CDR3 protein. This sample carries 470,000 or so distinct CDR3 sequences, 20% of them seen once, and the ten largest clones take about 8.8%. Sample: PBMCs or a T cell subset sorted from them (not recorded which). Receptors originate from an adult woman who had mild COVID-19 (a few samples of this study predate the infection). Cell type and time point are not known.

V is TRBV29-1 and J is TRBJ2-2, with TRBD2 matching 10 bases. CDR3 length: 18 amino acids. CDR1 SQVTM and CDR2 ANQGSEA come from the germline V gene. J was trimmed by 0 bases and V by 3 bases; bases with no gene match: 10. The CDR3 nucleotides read TGCAGCGTTGAGGGGGCTAGCGGGGGACTCGCGAACACCGGGGAGCTGTTTTTT. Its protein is CSVEGASGGLANTGELFF.

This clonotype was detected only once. CDR3: CSAGRANTEAFF. The CDR3, as DNA: TGCAGCGCCGGCAGGGCGAACACTGAAGCTTTCTTT. The rearrangement joins TRBV29-1 to TRBJ1-1; possible D gene TRBD1, 5 bases. V lost 7 bases to trimming and J lost 1 base, with 10 bases between them. CDR1 is SQVTM and CDR2 is ANQGSEA in the germline V gene. There are 12 residues in the CDR3.

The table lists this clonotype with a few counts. Here the CDR3 DNA reads TGTGCCAGCAGCCAGGCTAGCACAGATACGCAGTATTTT. Its translation is CASSQASTDTQYF. The genes are TRBV2 and TRBJ2-3, with D unclear. Germline CDR1 and CDR2: SNHLY and FYNNEI. The CDR3 runs to 13 residues. The V gene lost 6 bases and the J gene lost 0 bases, with 7 bases spanning the gap.

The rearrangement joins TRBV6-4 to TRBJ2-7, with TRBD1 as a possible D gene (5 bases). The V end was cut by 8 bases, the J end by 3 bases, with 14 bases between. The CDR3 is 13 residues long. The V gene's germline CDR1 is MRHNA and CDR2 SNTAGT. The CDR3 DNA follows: TGTGCCAGCCCCATGGGGCTCCGCTACGAGCAGTACTTC. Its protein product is CASPMGLRYEQYF.

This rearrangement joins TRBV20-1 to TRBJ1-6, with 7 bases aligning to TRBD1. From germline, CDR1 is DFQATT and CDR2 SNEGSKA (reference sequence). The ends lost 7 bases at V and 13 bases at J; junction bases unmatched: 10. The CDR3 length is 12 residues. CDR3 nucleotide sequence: TGCAGTGTCAGAAGACAGGGCTCCCCCCTCCACTTT. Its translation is CSVRRQGSPLHF.

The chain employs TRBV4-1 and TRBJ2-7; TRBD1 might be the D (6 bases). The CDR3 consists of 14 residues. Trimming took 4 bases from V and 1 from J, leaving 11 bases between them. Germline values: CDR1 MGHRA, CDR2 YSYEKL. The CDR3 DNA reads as TGCGCCAGCAGCCCACAGGGTAGGTCCTACGAGCAGTACTTC. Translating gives CASSPQGRSYEQYF.

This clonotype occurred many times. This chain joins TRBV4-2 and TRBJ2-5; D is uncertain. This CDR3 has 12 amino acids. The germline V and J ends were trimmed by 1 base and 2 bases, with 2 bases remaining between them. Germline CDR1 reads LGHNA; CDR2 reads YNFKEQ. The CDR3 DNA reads TGTGCCAGCAGCCAAGCTCAAGAGACCCAGTACTTC. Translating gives CASSQAQETQYF.

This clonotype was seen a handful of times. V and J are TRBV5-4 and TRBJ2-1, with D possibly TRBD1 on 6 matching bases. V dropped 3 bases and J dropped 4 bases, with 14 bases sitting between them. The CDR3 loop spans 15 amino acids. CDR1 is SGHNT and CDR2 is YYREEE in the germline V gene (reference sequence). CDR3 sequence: CASSSQPDSYNEQFF. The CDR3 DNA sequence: TGTGCCAGCAGCTCCCAACCGGACAGTTACAATGAGCAGTTCTTC.

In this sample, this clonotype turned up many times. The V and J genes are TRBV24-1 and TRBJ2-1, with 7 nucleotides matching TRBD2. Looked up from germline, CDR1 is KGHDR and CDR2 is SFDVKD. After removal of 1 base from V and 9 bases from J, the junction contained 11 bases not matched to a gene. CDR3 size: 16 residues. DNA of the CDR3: TGTGCCACCAGTGATTTTGGCGGGAGTTGGTCGGGTGAGCAGTTCTTC. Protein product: CATSDFGGSWSGEQFF.

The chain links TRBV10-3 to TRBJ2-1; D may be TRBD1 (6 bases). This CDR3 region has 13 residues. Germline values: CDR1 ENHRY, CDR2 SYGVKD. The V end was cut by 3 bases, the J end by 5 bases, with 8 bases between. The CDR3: CAISEPGDNEQFF. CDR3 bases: TGTGCCATCAGTGAACCAGGGGACAATGAGCAGTTCTTC.

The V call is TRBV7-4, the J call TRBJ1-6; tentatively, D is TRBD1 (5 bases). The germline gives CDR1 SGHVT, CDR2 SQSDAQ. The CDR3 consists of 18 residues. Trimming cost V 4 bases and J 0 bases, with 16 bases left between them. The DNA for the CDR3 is TGTGCCAGCAGCTCCGGGACTGAAAAGGGCTCCTATAATTCACCCCTCCACTTT. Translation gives CASSSGTEKGSYNSPLHF.

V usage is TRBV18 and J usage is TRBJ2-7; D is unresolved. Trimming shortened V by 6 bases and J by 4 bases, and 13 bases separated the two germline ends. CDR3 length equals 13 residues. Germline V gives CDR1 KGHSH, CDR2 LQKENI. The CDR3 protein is CASSGIGPYEQYF. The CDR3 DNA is TGTGCCAGCTCTGGGATCGGCCCTTACGAGCAGTACTTC.

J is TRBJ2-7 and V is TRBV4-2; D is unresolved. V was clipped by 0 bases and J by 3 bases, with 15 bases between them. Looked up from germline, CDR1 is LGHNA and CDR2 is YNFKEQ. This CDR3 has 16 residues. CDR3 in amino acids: CASSQDNGLNIYEQYF. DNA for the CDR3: TGTGCCAGCAGCCAAGATAATGGGTTGAATATCTACGAGCAGTACTTC.

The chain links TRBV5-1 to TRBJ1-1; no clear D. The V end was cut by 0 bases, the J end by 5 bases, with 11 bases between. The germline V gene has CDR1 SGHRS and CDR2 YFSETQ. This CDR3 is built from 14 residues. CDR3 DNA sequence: TGCGCCAGCAGCTTGGACCGGATTGGGACTGAAGCTTTCTTT. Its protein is CASSLDRIGTEAFF.

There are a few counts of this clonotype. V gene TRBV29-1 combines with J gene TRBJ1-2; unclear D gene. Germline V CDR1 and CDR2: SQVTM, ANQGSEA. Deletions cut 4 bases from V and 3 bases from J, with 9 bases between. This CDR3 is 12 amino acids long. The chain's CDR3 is CSVGEGYYGYTF. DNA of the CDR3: TGCAGCGTTGGTGAAGGATACTATGGCTACACCTTC.

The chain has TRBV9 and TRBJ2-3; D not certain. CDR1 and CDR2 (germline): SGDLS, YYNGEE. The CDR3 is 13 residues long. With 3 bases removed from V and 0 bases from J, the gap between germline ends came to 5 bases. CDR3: CASSEQSTDTQYF. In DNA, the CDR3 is TGTGCCAGCAGCGAGCAGAGCACAGATACGCAGTATTTT.

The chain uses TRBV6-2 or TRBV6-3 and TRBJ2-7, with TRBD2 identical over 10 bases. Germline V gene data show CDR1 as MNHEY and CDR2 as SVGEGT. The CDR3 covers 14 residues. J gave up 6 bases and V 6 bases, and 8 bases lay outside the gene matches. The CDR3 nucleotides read TGTGCCAGCAGGGAAGCGGGGGGGCTTCCCGAGCAGTACTTC. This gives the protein CASREAGGLPEQYF.

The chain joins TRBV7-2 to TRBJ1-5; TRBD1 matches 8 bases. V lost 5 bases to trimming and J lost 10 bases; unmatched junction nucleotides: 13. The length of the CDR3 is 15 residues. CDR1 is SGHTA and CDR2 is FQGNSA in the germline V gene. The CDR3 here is CASSQGAGNTAPQHF. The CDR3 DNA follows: TGTGCCAGCAGCCAGGGGGCGGGGAATACTGCCCCCCAGCATTTT.

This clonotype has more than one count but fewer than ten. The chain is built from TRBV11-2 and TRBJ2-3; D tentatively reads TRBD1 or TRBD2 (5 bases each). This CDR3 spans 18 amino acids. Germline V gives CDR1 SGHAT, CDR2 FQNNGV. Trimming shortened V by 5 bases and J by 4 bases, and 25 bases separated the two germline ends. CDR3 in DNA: TGTGCCAGCAGCCCCGAATTACGGGGACGTCACTTCCCAGATACGCAGTATTTT. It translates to CASSPELRGRHFPDTQYF.

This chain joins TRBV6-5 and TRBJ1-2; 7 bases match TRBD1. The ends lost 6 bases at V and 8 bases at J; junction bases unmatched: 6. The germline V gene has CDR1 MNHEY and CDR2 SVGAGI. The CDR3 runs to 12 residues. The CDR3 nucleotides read TGTGCCAGCAGGTACAGGGGAGGGGGCTACACCTTC. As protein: CASRYRGGGYTF.

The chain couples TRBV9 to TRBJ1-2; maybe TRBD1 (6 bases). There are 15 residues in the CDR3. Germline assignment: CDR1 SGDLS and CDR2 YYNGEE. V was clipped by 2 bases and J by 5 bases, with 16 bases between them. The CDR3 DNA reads TGTGCCAGCAGCGTGGGCCAGGGGTCTATGTATGGCTACACCTTC. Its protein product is CASSVGQGSMYGYTF.

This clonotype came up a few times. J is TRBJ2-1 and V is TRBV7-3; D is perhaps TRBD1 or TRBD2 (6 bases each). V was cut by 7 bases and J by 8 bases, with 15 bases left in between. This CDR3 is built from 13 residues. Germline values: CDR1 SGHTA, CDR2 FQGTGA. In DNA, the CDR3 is TGTGCCAGCACCCCGAAGGGGGGCTATGAGCAGTTCTTC. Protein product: CASTPKGGYEQFF. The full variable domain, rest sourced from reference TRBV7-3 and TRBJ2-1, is GAGVSQTPSNKVTEKGKYVELRCDPISGHTALYWYRQSLGQGPEFLIYFQGTGAADDSGLPNDRFFAVRPEGSVSTLKIQRTERGDSAVYLCASTPKGGYEQFFGPGTRLTVL.

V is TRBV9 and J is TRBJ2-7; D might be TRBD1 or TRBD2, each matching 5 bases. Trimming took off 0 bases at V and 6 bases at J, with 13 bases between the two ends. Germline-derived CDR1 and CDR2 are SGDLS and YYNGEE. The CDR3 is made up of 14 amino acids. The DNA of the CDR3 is TGTGCCAGCAGCGTAGAGGTGGGACCGGGCGAGCAGTACTTC. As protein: CASSVEVGPGEQYF.

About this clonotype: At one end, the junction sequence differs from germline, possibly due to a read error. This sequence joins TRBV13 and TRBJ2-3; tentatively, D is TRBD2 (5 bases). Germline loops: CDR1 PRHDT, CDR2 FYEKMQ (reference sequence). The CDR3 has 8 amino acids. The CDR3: CASSPTNF. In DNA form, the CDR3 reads TGTGCCAGCAGCCCGACTAATTTT.

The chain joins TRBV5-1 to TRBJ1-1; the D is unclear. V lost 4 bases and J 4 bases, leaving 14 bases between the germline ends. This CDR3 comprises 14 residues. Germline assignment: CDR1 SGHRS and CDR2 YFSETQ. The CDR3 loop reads CASSPETSSTEAFF. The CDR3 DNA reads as TGCGCCAGCAGCCCAGAGACATCATCCACTGAAGCTTTCTTT.

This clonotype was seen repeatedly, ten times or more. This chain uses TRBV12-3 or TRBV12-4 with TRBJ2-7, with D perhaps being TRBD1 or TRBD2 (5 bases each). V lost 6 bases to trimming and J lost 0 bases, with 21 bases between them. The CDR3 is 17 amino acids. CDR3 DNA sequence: TGTGCCAGCAGCCGGAACCCCGGGACGGGACCCTCCTACGAGCAGTACTTC. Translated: CASSRNPGTGPSYEQYF.

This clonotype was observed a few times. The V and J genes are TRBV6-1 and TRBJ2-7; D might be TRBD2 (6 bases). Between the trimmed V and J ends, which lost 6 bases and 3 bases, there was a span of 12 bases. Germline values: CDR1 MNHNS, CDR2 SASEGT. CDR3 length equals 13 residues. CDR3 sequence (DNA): TGTGCCAGCAGGAGGGACTCACACTACGAGCAGTACTTC. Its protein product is CASRRDSHYEQYF.

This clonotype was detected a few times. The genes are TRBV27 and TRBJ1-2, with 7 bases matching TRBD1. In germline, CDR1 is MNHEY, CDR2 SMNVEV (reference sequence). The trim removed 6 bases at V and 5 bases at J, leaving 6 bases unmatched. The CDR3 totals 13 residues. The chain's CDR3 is CASRTGVGYGYTF. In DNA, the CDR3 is TGTGCCAGCAGAACAGGGGTTGGGTATGGCTACACCTTC.

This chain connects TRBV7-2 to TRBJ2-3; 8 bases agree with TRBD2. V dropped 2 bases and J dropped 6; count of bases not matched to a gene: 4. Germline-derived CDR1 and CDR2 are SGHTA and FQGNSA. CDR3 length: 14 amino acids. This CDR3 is CASSLHGRGDTQYF. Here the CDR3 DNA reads TGTGCCAGCAGCTTACACGGGAGGGGGGATACGCAGTATTTT.

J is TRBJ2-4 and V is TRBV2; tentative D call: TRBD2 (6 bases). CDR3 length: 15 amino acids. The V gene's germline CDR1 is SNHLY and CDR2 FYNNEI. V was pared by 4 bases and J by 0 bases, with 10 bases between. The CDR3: CASSAQGLAKNIQYF. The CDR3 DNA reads TGTGCCAGCAGTGCTCAGGGACTAGCCAAAAACATTCAGTACTTC.

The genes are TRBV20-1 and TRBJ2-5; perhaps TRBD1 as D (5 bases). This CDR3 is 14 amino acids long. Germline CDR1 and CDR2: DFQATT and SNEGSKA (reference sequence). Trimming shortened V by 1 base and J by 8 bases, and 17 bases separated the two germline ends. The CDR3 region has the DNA TGCAGTGCTAGAGCCCAGGGCAGGGTAACAACCCAGTACTTC. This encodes CSARAQGRVTTQYF.